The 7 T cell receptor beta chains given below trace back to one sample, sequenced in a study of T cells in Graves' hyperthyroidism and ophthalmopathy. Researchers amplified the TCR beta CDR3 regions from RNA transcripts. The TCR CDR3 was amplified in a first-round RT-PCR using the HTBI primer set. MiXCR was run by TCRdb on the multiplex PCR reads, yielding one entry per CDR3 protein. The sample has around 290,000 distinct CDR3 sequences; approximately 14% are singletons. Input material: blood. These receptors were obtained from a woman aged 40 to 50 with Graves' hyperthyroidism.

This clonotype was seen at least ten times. The CDR3 DNA sequence: TGTGCCAGCAGCTCGAACGGGTGGCAGCCCCAGCATTTT. Residues: CASSSNGWQPQHF. The rearrangement uses TRBV7-8 and TRBJ1-5; D is unresolved. Germline V CDR1 and CDR2: SGHVS, FQNEAQ. The CDR3 is 13 amino acids. V was pared by 4 bases and J by 7 bases, with 11 bases between.

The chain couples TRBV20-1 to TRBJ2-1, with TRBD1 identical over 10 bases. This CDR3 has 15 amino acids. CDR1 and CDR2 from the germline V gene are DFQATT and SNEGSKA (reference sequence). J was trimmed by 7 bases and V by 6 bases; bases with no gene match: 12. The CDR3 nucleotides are TGCAGTGCCACCACCGGGACAGGGGCCTGGAATGAGCAGTTCTTC. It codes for CSATTGTGAWNEQFF.

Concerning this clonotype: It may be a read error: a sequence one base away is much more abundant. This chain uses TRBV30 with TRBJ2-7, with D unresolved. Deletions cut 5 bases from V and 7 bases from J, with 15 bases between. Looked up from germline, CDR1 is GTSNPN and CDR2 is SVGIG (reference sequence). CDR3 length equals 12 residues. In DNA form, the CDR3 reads TGTGCCTGGCACAGTGATATGGGGGAGCAGTACTTC. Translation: CAWHSDMGEQYF.

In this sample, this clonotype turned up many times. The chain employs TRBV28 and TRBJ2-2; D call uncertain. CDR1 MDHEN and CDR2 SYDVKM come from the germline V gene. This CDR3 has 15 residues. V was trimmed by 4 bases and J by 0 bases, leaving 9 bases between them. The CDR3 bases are TGTGCCAGCAGTTCAGGCAGCGCGAACACCGGGGAGCTGTTTTTT. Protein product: CASSSGSANTGELFF.

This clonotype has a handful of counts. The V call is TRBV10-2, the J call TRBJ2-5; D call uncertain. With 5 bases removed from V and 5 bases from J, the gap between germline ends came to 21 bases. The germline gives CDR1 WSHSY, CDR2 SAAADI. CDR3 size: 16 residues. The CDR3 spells CASSPWTRNLGETQYF. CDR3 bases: TGCGCCAGCAGTCCGTGGACCAGAAATCTCGGCGAGACCCAGTACTTC.

This CDR3 reads CASRRNSGANVLTF. The CDR3 nucleotides are TGTGCCAGCCGACGAAACTCTGGGGCCAACGTCCTGACTTTC. The chain carries TRBV6-1 and TRBJ2-6; unclear D gene. Germline V gives CDR1 MNHNS, CDR2 SASEGT. The CDR3 extends over 14 amino acids. Trimming pared 8 bases from V and 0 bases from J, leaving 8 bases between.

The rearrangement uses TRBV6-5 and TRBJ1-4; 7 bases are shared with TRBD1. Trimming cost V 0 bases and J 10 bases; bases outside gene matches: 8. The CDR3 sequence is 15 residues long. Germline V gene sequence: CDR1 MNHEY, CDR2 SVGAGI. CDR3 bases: TGTGCCAGCAGTTACTCTCCCAGGGGGGATGGAAAACTGTTTTTT. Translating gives CASSYSPRGDGKLFF.